This T cell receptor (beta chain) comes out of a study of blood T cell repertoires in COVID-19. Across the study: Acute and convalescent COVID-19 samples came from the United States, Italy and Spain. Nucleic acid was either cDNA or gDNA, and it came from T cells, B-cell-depleted T cells, or PBMCs.

The CDR3 length is 13 residues. V was clipped by 6 bases and J by 3 bases, with 12 bases between them. Germline V lookup: CDR1 SQVTM, CDR2 ANQGSEA. Authors' methods: Amplified reference gene primers provided the basis for estimating nucleated cell counts. Some clones are missing from TCRdb's copy, which holds only in-frame ones; the method was immunoSEQ multiplex PCR. The V and J calls and clone size are taken from that table; D and trimming were inferred from the DNA. The sample lists 150,000 to 180,000 clones, roughly 80% occurring once. The sample was peripheral blood. The V and J genes are TRBV29-1 and TRBJ1-5, with a tentative D call TRBD1 (6 bases). This receptor was obtained from a man older than 75 with acute or convalescent COVID-19. The CDR3 reads CSVAGQPNQPQHF. CDR3 coding DNA: TGCAGCGTGGCAGGACAGCCCAATCAGCCCCAGCATTTT.